These 3 T cell receptor beta chains were all obtained from the same sample, sequenced in a study of blood T cells in healthy people across ages. It was with a sample-barcoded 5' primer and a J-beta primer mix that a second PCR of roughly 7 to 11 cycles was run. TCRdb redid the calling of the 5' RACE reads with MiXCR, one entry per CDR3 protein. The sample includes 850,000 to 950,000 distinct CDR3 sequences, 29% seen only once; the top ten take 15% to 20%. Sequencing was performed on blood. The origin of the receptors is an elderly woman in good health.

This clonotype was counted ten times or more. A junction end diverges from the germline sequence, so it may reflect a read error. V gene TRBV5-1 combines with J gene TRBJ2-5; possibly TRBD2 for D (6 bases). Germline V CDR1 and CDR2: SGHRS, YFSETQ. The CDR3 is 12 residues long. The DNA for the CDR3 is TGTGCCAGCAGCTTAACTAGCGAGACCCAGTACTTC. It translates to CASSLTSETQYF. Using reference TRBV5-1 and TRBJ2-5 for the parts outside the CDR3, the full variable domain is KAGVTQTPRYLIKTRGQQVTLSCSPISGHRSVSWYQQTPGQGLQFLFEYFSETQRNKGNFPGRFSGRQFSNSRSEMNVSTLELGDSALYLCASSLTSETQYFGPGTRLLVL.

This rearrangement joins TRBV7-9 to TRBJ1-4, with D unclear. The germline gives CDR1 SEHNR, CDR2 FQNEAQ (reference sequence). Trimming took 3 bases from V and 8 from J, leaving 10 bases between them. This CDR3 contains 13 residues. CDR3 region: CASSFPLREKLFF. CDR3 bases: TGTGCCAGCAGCTTTCCCCTGAGGGAAAAACTGTTTTTT. The variable domain in full, with the rest retrieved from reference TRBV7-9 and TRBJ1-4, is DTGVSQNPRHKITKRGQNVTFRCDPISEHNRLYWYRQTLGQGPEFLTYFQNEAQLEKSRLLSDRFSAERPKGSFSTLEIQRTEQGDSAMYLCASSFPLREKLFFGSGTQLSVL.

Ten or more counts support this clonotype. The gene calls are TRBV7-2 and TRBJ2-3; D gene ambiguous. The length of the CDR3 is 15 residues. Germline lookup yields CDR1 SGHTA and CDR2 FQGNSA. Between the trimmed V and J ends, which lost 1 base and 0 bases, there was a span of 8 bases. CDR3 region: CASSLVVDSTDTQYF. As DNA, the CDR3 is TGTGCCAGCAGCTTAGTTGTGGACAGCACAGATACGCAGTATTTT. Looking up the rest from reference TRBV7-2 and TRBJ2-3 gives the full variable domain: GAGVSQSPSNKVTEKGKDVELRCDPISGHTALYWYRQSLGQGLEFLIYFQGNSAPDKSGLPSDRFSAERTGGSVSTLTIQRTQQEDSAVYLCASSLVVDSTDTQYFGPGTRLTVL.